The 17 T cell receptor beta chains in this list originate from one sample, sequenced in a study of cytomegalovirus exposure and HLA in healthy donors. TCRdb's table, derived via immunoSEQ multiplex PCR, lists solely in-frame clones and lacks some. The repertoire holds about 38,000 clones, with approximately 95% as singletons. The sample was PBMCs. These receptors came from a man younger than 35 in good health and CMV-seronegative.

J is TRBJ2-5 and V is TRBV15; 8 nucleotides agree with TRBD2. The J segment lost 5 bases and the V segment lost 0 bases, leaving 5 bases of the junction unmatched. The CDR3 is 15 amino acids. CDR1 LNHNV and CDR2 YYDKDF come from the germline V gene (reference sequence). As DNA, the CDR3 is TGTGCCACCAGCAGAGATGCGGGAGGAGGGGAGACCCAGTACTTC. This gives the protein CATSRDAGGGETQYF.

This chain connects TRBV28 to TRBJ2-6; tentative D call: TRBD2 (5 bases). The V gene lost 6 bases and the J gene lost 5 bases, with 17 bases spanning the gap. The CDR3 runs 16 residues. Looked up from germline, CDR1 is MDHEN and CDR2 is SYDVKM. The CDR3 protein is CASSPDPGSRANVLTF. The CDR3 nucleotides are TGTGCCAGCAGCCCCGACCCGGGGTCAAGGGCCAACGTCCTGACTTTC.

The CDR3 region is CASSFSYRALSDTGELFF. The CDR3 DNA is TGTGCCAGCAGTTTTTCTTACAGGGCTCTCTCCGACACCGGGGAGCTGTTTTTT. The rearrangement joins TRBV28 to TRBJ2-2, with TRBD1 as a possible D gene (6 bases). V was cut by 3 bases and J by 3 bases, with 20 bases left in between. Germline CDR1 is MDHEN and CDR2 is SYDVKM. This CDR3 contains 18 residues.

The J gene is TRBJ2-7, the V gene TRBV11-2; 9 bases agree with TRBD2. CDR1 and CDR2 (germline): SGHAT, FQNNGV. Trimming at V came to 2 bases and at J to 9 bases, leaving 8 bases not matched to a gene. The CDR3 contains 14 residues. The chain's CDR3 is CASSLIAAGGGQYF. As DNA, the CDR3 is TGTGCCAGCAGCTTAATAGCAGCGGGAGGTGGGCAGTACTTC.

This chain links TRBV27 with TRBJ1-5; D is undetermined. There are 14 residues in the CDR3. Germline-derived CDR1 and CDR2 are MNHEY and SMNVEV (reference sequence). V shed 5 bases and J shed 7 bases, with 15 bases lying between them. CDR3: CASSPRTVLQPQHF. CDR3 in DNA: TGTGCCAGCAGTCCCCGAACAGTTCTCCAGCCCCAGCATTTT.

Notes on this clone: Its ends do not fully match the called genes, so a read error is possible. The chain carries TRBV7-7 and TRBJ2-5; D possibly corresponds to TRBD2 (5 bases). Germline V gene lookup returns CDR1 SSHAT and CDR2 FNYEAQ (reference sequence). The CDR3 runs to 15 residues. The DNA of the CDR3 is TGTGCTAGCAGCTTAGCGCACGGGGAGCAAGAGACCCAGTACTTC. Translation gives CASSLAHGEQETQYF.

This clone has more than one count but fewer than ten. V and J are TRBV6-1 and TRBJ2-7; TRBD1 is a possible D gene (6 bases). The CDR3 is 15 residues long. Per germline, CDR1 MNHNS and CDR2 SASEGT. V was trimmed by 3 bases and J by 0 bases, leaving 12 bases between them. The CDR3 bases are TGTGCCAGCAGTGACTTTCAGGGGAGCTCCTACGAGCAGTACTTC. It is translated as CASSDFQGSSYEQYF.

The chain is built from TRBV7-6 and TRBJ2-7, with TRBD1 identical over 10 bases. The CDR3 totals 15 residues. The germline CDR1 and CDR2 sequences are SGHVS and FNYEAQ. The J segment lost 5 bases and the V segment lost 5 bases, leaving 9 bases of the junction unmatched. The CDR3 is CASSQGQGIPHEQYF. The CDR3 region has the DNA TGTGCCAGCAGCCAGGGACAGGGGATCCCTCACGAGCAGTACTTC.

V is TRBV10-3 and J is TRBJ1-1, with D tentatively TRBD1 (6 bases). Trimming took 0 bases from V and 4 from J, leaving 12 bases between them. From germline, CDR1 is ENHRY and CDR2 SYGVKD. This CDR3 is 15 amino acids long. The CDR3 sequence: CAISESAGVGTEAFF. CDR3 sequence (DNA): TGTGCCATCAGTGAGTCGGCAGGGGTGGGCACTGAAGCTTTCTTT.

This chain links TRBV5-4 with TRBJ2-7; 11 bases are shared with TRBD2. The CDR3 runs 15 residues. Trimming cost V 4 bases and J 3 bases; bases outside gene matches: 6. Germline-derived CDR1 and CDR2 are SGHNT and YYREEE (reference sequence). CDR3 protein: CASSKKLAGVYEQYF. The CDR3 DNA reads TGTGCCAGCAGCAAGAAACTAGCGGGAGTCTACGAGCAGTACTTC.

V is TRBV14 and J is TRBJ2-5; D is unresolved. CDR3 length: 14 residues. The V and J ends lost 1 base and 5 bases respectively, with 11 bases between them. CDR1 is SGHDN, CDR2 FVKESK, per germline. The CDR3 DNA is TGTGCCAGCAGCCAAGTTAGTCTTTGGGAGACCCAGTACTTC. Protein sequence: CASSQVSLWETQYF.

J is TRBJ2-7 and V is TRBV5-5; 7 positions agree with TRBD1. V dropped 6 bases and J dropped 0; count of bases not matched to a gene: 21. The CDR3 sequence is 19 residues long. Germline V CDR1 and CDR2: SGHKS, YYEKEE (reference sequence). The CDR3 loop reads CASNLFSSYGGQSSYEQYF. The CDR3 coding sequence is TGTGCCAGCAACCTCTTTTCATCATATGGGGGACAGAGCTCCTACGAGCAGTACTTC. Together with reference TRBV5-5 and TRBJ2-7, the CDR3 gives the full variable domain: DAGVTQSPTHLIKTRGQQVTLRCSPISGHKSVSWYQQVLGQGPQFIFQYYEKEERGRGNFPDRFSARQFPNYSSELNVNALLLGDSALYLCASNLFSSYGGQSSYEQYFGPGTRLTVT.

The genes are TRBV4-1 and TRBJ1-2, with 8 nucleotides matching TRBD1. Germline CDR1 is MGHRA and CDR2 is YSYEKL. The trim removed 4 bases at V and 0 bases at J, leaving 7 bases unmatched. The CDR3 covers 16 residues. In nucleotides, the CDR3 is TGCGCCAGCAGCCCCGGGTGGGACAGGTCTAACTATGGCTACACCTTC. This sequence encodes CASSPGWDRSNYGYTF.

The J gene is TRBJ2-7, the V gene TRBV6-4; D is possibly TRBD1 (5 bases). Germline V lookup: CDR1 MRHNA, CDR2 SNTAGT. V gave up 2 bases and J gave up 5 bases, with 7 bases separating them. This CDR3 is 12 amino acids long. This CDR3 is CASSDRGHEQYF. The CDR3, as DNA: TGTGCCAGCAGTGACAGGGGTCACGAGCAGTACTTC.

The chain uses TRBV11-2 and TRBJ1-5; tentatively, D is TRBD1 (5 bases). Germline V gives CDR1 SGHAT, CDR2 FQNNGV. CDR3 length equals 14 residues. V shed 3 bases and J shed 3 bases, with 9 bases lying between them. The DNA of the CDR3 is TGTGCCAGCAGCTTCCGGGGGAACAATCAGCCCCAGCATTTT. It encodes CASSFRGNNQPQHF.

This chain connects TRBV11-1 to TRBJ2-3; D might be TRBD2 (6 bases). CDR1 is SGHAT, CDR2 FQDESV, per germline (reference sequence). The CDR3 consists of 16 residues. Trimming took 3 bases from V and 2 from J, leaving 15 bases between them. CDR3 protein: CASSFGAGTSTDTQYF. In DNA, the CDR3 is TGTGCCAGCAGCTTTGGGGCGGGAACCTCCACAGATACGCAGTATTTT.

The CDR3, as DNA: TGTGCCAGCAGTCGCGACGGACAGCCGACGAACACTGAAGCTTTCTTT. This gives the protein CASSRDGQPTNTEAFF. The V and J genes are TRBV27 and TRBJ1-1; TRBD1 might be the D (6 bases). The germline gives CDR1 MNHEY, CDR2 SMNVEV (reference sequence). Deletions cut 5 bases from V and 1 base from J, with 17 bases between. There are 16 residues in the CDR3.